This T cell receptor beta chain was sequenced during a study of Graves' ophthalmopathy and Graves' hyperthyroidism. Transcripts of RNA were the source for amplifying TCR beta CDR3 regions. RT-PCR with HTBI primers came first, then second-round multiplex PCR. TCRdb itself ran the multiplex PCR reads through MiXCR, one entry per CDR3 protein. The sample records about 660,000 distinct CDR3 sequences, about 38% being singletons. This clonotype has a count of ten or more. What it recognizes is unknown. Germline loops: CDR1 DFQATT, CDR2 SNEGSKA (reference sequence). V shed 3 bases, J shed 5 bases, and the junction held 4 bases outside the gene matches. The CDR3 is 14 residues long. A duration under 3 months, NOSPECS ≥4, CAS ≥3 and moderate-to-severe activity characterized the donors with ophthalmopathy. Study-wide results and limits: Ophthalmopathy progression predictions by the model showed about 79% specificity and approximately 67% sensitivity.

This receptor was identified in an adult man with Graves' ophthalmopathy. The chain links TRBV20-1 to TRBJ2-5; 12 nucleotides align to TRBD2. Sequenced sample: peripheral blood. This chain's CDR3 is CSARLAGGGETQYF. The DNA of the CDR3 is TGCAGTGCTAGGCTAGCGGGAGGGGGGGAGACCCAGTACTTC.